A selection of T cell receptor beta chains follows, all from one sample in a study of T-cell reconstitution after alpha-beta-depleted transplantation in children. TCRdb ran MiXCR on the PCR reads and lists one entry per CDR3 protein. Of roughly 790,000 distinct CDR3 sequences detected, about 15% appear once; the ten largest clones hold approximately 5%. This sample comprised PBMCs, mostly from graft donor cells, obtained 360 days after TCRalphabeta/CD19-depleted stem cell transplant. The source of these receptors is a male patient under 18 who had a stem cell transplant for acute lymphoblastic leukemia, so the T cells may come from the graft donor. Each CDR3 is given without its conserved first and last residue.

>TRBV20-1
SARDSFSYEQY
>TRBV12-3/TRBV12-4
ASSFGLAGVKNEQF
>TRBV7-9
ASSLSLGVTNDGYT
>TRBV20-1
SATDLREQY
>TRBV7-2
ASSLAALAGADTQY
>TRBV7-3
ASSLSRPNTGELF
>TRBV7-9
ASSYGTSYGYT
>TRBV5-1
ASSLAARGSTDTQY
>TRBV2
ASSEETEVRDEKLF
>TRBV5-1
ASRLNGAYEQY
>TRBV7-9
ASSTGVQYGNTIY
>TRBV2
ASQYRDRDLYEQY
>TRBV29-1
SVAEGTGAPYEQY
>TRBV18
ASSPRAGEDTQY
>TRBV5-1
ASSPLAINEQF
>TRBV27
ASRSGTSNYNEQF
>TRBV11-2
ASSQYPPGGSRLDEQY
>TRBV4-1
ASRPTARQQTYGYT
>TRBV2
ASSDRDSSLEEQF
>TRBV5-1
ASSITTGFFGGYT
>TRBV5-1
ASSLDPFGPGTSGMGFNEQF
>TRBV7-9
ASSLPAGEWHEQF
>TRBV20-1
SAPPHLGIRGLQETQY
>TRBV20-1
SARPLAGGLPTGELF
>TRBV2
ASTWDIYEQY
>TRBV7-9
ASSWATTGANIQY